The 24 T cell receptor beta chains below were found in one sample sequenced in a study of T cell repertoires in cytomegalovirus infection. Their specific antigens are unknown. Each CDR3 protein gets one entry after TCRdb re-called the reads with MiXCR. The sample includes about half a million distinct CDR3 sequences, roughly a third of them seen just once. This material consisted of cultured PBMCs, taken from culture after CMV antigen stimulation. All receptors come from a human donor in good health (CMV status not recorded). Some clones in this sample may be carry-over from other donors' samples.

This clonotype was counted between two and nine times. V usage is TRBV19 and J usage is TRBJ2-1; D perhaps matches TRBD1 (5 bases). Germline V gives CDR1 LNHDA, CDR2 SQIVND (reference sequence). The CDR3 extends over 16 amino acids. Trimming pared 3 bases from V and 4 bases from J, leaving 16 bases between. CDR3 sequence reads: CASSIWGRGLYNEQFF. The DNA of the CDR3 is TGTGCCAGTAGTATTTGGGGTAGGGGCCTATACAATGAGCAGTTCTTC.

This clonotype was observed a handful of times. The chain's CDR3 is CASSRIPTGSGYTF. CDR3 DNA sequence: TGTGCCAGCAGCCGTATCCCGACAGGGTCCGGCTACACCTTC. The J gene is TRBJ1-2, the V gene TRBV28, with 7 positions matching TRBD1. This CDR3 is built from 14 residues. The V gene end was trimmed by 6 bases and the J gene end by 8 bases; junction bases not matched to a gene: 12. CDR1 and CDR2 (germline): MDHEN, SYDVKM.

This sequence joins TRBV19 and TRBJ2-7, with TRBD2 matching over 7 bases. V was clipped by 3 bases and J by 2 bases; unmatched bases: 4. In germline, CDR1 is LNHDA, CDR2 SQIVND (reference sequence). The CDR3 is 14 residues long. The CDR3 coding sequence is TGTGCCAGTAGTATGCCGGGAGGACCCTACGAGCAGTACTTC. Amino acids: CASSMPGGPYEQYF.

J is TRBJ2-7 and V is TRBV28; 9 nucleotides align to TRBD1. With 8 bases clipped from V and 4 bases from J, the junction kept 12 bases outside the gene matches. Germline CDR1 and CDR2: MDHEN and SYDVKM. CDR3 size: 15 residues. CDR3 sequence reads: CASHSNRGLMYEQYF. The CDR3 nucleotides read TGTGCCAGCCATTCTAACAGGGGGCTAATGTACGAGCAGTACTTC.

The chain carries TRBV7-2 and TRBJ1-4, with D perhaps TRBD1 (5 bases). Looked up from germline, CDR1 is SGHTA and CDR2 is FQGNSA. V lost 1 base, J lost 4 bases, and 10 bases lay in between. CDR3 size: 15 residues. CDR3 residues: CASSLVGGGNEKLFF. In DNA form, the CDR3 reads TGTGCCAGCAGCTTAGTTGGGGGGGGTAATGAAAAACTGTTTTTT.

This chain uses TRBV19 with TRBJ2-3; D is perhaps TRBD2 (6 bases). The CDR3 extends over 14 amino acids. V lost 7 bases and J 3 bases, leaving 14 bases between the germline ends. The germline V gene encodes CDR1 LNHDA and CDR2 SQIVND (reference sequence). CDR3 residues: CASKRAGRTDTQYF. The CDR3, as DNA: TGTGCCAGTAAAAGGGCGGGACGGACAGATACGCAGTATTTT.

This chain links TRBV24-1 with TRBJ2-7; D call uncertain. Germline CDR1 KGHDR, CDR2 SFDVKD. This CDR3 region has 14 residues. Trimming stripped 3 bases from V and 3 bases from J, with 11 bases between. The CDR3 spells CATSDRERIYEQYV. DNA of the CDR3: TGTGCCACCAGTGATCGTGAACGGATCTACGAGCAGTACGTC.

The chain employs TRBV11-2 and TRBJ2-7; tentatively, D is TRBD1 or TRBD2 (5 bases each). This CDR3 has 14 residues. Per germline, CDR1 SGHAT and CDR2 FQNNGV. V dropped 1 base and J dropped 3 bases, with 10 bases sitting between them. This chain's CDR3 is CASSLGGYYYEQYF. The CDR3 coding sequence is TGTGCCAGCAGCTTAGGGGGGTACTACTACGAGCAGTACTTC. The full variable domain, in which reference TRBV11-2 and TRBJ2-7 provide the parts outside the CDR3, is EAGVAQSPRYKIIEKRQSVAFWCNPISGHATLYWYQQILGQGPKLLIQFQNNGVVDDSQLPKDRFSAERLKGVDSTLKIQPAKLEDSAVYLCASSLGGYYYEQYFGPGTRLTVT.

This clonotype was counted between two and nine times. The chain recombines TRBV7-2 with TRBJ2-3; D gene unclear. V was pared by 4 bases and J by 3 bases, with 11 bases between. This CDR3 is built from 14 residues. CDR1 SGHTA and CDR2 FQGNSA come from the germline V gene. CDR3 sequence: CASSSDWNTDTQYF. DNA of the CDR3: TGTGCCAGCAGCTCCGACTGGAATACAGATACGCAGTATTTT.

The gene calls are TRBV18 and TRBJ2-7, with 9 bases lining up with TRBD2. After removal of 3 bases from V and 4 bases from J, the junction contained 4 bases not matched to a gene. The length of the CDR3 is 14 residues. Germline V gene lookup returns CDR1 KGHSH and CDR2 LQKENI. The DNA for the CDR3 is TGTGCCAGCTCACCCAAGGGACTAGCTTACGAGCAGTACTTC. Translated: CASSPKGLAYEQYF.

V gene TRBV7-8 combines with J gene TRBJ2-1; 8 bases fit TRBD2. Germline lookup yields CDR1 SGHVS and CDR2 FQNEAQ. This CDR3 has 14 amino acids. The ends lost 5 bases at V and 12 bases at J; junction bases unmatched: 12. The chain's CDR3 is CASSLVTSGSLQFF. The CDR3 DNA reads TGTGCCAGCAGCCTGGTAACGAGCGGGAGCCTGCAGTTCTTC.

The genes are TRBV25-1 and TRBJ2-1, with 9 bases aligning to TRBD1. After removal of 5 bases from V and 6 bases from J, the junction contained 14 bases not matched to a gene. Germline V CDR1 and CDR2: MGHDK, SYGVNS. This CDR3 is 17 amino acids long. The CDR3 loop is CASSPPLGTGRANEQFF. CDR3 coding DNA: TGTGCCAGCAGTCCCCCCCTTGGGACAGGGAGAGCCAATGAGCAGTTCTTC.

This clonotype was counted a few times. The DNA of the CDR3 is TGCAGTGTTCCTCGGATGGACACTGAAGCTTTCTTT. Protein: CSVPRMDTEAFF. The chain employs TRBV20-1 and TRBJ1-1; D gene ambiguous. The CDR3 sequence is 12 residues long. With 7 bases removed from V and 3 bases from J, the gap between germline ends came to 12 bases. Germline V gives CDR1 DFQATT, CDR2 SNEGSKA (reference sequence).

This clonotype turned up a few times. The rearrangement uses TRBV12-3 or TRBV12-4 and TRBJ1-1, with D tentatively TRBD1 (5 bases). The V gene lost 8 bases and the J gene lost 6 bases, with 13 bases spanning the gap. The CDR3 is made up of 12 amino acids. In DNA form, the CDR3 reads TGTGCCAGCGGAGGGGCCTGGGCTGAAGCTTTCTTT. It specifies CASGGAWAEAFF.

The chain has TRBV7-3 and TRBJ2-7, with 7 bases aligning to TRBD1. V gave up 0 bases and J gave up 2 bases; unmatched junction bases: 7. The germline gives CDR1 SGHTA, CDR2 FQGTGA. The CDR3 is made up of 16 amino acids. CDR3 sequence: CASSLTVLTGPYEQYF. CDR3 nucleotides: TGTGCCAGCAGCTTAACGGTTCTGACAGGGCCCTACGAGCAGTACTTC.

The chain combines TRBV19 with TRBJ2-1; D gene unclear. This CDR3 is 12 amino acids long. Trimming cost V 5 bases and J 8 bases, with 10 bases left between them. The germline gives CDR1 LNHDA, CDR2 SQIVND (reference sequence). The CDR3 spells CASSPTDDEQFF. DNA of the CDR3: TGTGCCAGTAGTCCGACGGATGATGAGCAGTTCTTC.

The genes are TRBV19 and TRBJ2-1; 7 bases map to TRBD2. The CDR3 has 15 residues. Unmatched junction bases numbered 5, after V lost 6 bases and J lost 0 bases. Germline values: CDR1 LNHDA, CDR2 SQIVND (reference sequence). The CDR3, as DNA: TGTGCCAGTAGGTTAGCGGGTAGCTCCTACAATGAGCAGTTCTTC. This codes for CASRLAGSSYNEQFF.

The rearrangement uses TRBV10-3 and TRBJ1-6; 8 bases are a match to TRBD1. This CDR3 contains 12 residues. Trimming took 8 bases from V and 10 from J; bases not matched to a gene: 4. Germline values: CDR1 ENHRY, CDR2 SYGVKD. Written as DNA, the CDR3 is TGTGCCATCGGACAGGGCCAGTCACCCCTCCACTTT. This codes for CAIGQGQSPLHF.

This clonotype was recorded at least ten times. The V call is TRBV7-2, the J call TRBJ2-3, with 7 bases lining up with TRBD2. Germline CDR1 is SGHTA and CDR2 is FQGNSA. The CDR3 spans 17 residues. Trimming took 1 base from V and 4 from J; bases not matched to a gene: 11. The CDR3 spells CASSLGWGGRGPDTQYF. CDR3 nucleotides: TGTGCCAGCAGCTTAGGGTGGGGGGGGAGGGGCCCAGATACGCAGTATTTT. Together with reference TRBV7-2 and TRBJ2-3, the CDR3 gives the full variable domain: GAGVSQSPSNKVTEKGKDVELRCDPISGHTALYWYRQSLGQGLEFLIYFQGNSAPDKSGLPSDRFSAERTGGSVSTLTIQRTQQEDSAVYLCASSLGWGGRGPDTQYFGPGTRLTVL.

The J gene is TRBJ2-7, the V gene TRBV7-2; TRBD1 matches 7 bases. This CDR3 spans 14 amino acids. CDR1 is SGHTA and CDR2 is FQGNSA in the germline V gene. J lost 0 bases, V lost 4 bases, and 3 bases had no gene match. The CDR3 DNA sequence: TGTGCCAGCAGCTGGGACAGTTTCTCCTACGAGCAGTACTTC. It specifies CASSWDSFSYEQYF.

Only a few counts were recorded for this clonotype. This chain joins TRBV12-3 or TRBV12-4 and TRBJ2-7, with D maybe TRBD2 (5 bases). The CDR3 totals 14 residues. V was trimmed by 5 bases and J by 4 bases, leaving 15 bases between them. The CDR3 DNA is TGTGCCAGCAGTCTTAGAGGGATGGAATACGAGCAGTACTTC. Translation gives CASSLRGMEYEQYF.

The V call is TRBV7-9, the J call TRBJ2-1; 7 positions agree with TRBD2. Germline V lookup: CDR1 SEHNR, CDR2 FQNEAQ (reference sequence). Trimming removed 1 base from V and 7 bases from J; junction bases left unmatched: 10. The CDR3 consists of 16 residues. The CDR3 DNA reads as TGTGCCAGCAGCTTAGTTGGAGGGAGGGCCGGAAATGAGCAGTTCTTC. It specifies CASSLVGGRAGNEQFF.

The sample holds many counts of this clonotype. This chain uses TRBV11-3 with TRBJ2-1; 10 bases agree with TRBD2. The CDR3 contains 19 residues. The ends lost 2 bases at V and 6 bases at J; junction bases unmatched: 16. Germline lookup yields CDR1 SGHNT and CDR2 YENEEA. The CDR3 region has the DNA TGTGCCAGCAGCTTAAGCCCCCGGCGACTAGCGGGTCTAATCAATGAGCAGTTCTTC. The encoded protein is CASSLSPRRLAGLINEQFF.

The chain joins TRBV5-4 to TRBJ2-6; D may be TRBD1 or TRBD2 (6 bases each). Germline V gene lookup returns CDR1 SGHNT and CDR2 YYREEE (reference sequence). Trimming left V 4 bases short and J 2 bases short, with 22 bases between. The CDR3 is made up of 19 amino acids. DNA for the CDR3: TGTGCCAGCAGCGGCGCCCTGACGGGGGCGACCACTGGGGCCAACGTCCTGACTTTC. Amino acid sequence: CASSGALTGATTGANVLTF.